This T cell receptor (beta chain) was profiled in a study of blood T cell repertoires in COVID-19. Clones were sequenced by immunoSEQ multiplex PCR, and TCRdb holds only the in-frame ones, with some missing. The sample lists fewer than 300,000 clones, 80% to 85% occurring once. Germline V CDR1 and CDR2: LNHDA, SQIVND (reference sequence). J lost 0 bases, V lost 7 bases, and 7 bases had no gene match. The CDR3 extends over 16 amino acids. Sequenced sample: peripheral blood. The receptor was derived from a person aged 65-85 years with COVID-19, enrolled during active disease. This sequence joins TRBV19 and TRBJ1-4; the match to TRBD1 covers 8 bases. The CDR3 sequence: CASKQGAVATNEKLFF. The CDR3, as DNA: TGTGCCAGTAAGCAGGGGGCGGTTGCAACTAATGAAAAACTGTTTTTT.